Detailed here is one T cell receptor beta chain. The data belong to a study of control samples from healthy donors and cancer patients. The data were produced by immunoSEQ multiplex PCR, yet TCRdb's version contains in-frame clones alone and is incomplete. In the table there are 230,000 or so clones, roughly 94% of which are singletons. This sequence was found in a man over 45 in good health. The sequenced material came from blood.

CDR3 DNA: TGTGCCAGCAGCCCCGGGACTAGCGAGTACGAGCAGTACGTC. Translating it yields CASSPGTSEYEQYV. This chain joins TRBV6-5 and TRBJ2-7; 10 positions agree with TRBD2. CDR1 and CDR2 from the germline V gene are MNHEY and SVGAGI. This CDR3 has 14 amino acids. V shed 6 bases and J 4 bases; nucleotides not matched to a gene: 6.